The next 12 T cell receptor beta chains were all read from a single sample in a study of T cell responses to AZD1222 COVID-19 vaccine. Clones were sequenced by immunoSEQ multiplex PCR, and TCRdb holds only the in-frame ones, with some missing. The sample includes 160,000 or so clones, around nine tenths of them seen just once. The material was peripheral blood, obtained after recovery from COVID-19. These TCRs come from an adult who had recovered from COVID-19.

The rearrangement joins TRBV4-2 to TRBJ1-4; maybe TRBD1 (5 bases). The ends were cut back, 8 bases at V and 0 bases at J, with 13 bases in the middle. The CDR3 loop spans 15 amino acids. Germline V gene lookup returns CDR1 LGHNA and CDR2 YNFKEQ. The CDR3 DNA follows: TGTGCCAGCCAGGGAGCAGGGTCAACTAATGAAAAACTGTTTTTT. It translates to CASQGAGSTNEKLFF.

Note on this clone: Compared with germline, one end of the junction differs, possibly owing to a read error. The CDR3 protein is CASSLGVRDF. CDR3 DNA: TGTGCCAGCAGCTTAGGGGTCAGGGACTTC. This rearrangement joins TRBV11-2 to TRBJ2-5, with a weak D call TRBD1 (5 bases). CDR3 size: 10 residues. CDR1 SGHAT and CDR2 FQNNGV come from the germline V gene.

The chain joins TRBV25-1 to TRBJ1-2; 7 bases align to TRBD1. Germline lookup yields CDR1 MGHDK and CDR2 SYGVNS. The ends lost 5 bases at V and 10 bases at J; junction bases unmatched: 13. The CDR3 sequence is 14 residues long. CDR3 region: CASSTPRTGATYTF. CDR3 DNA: TGTGCCAGCAGTACCCCCAGGACAGGAGCCACCTACACCTTC.

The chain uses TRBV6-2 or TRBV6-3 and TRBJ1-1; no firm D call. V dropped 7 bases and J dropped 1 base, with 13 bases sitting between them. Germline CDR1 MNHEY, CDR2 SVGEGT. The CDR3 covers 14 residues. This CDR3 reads CASTPFSRNTEAFF. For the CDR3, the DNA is TGTGCCAGCACCCCTTTTTCCCGGAACACTGAAGCTTTCTTT.

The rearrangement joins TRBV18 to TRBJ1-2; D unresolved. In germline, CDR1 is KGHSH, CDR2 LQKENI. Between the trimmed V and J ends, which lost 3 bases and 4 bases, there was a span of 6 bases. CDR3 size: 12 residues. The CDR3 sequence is CASSPDAYGYTF. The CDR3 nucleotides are TGTGCCAGCTCACCGGACGCCTATGGCTACACCTTC. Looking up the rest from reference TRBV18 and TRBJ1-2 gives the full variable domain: NAGVMQNPRHLVRRRGQEARLRCSPMKGHSHVYWYRQLPEEGLKFMVYLQKENIIDESGMPKERFSAEFPKEGPSILRIQQVVRGDSAAYFCASSPDAYGYTFGSGTRLTVV.

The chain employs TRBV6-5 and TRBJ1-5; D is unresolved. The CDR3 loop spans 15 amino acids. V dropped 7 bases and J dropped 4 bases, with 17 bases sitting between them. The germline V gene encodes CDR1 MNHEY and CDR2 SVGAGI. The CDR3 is CASIPGFRFNQPQHF. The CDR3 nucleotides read TGTGCCAGCATCCCCGGGTTTCGCTTTAATCAGCCCCAGCATTTT.

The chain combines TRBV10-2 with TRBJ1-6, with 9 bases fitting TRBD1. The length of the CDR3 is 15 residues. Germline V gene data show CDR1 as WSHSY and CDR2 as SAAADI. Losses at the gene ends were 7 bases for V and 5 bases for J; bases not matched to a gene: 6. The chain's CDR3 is CASTLQGANNSPLHF. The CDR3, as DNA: TGCGCCAGCACCTTACAGGGGGCAAATAATTCACCCCTCCACTTT.

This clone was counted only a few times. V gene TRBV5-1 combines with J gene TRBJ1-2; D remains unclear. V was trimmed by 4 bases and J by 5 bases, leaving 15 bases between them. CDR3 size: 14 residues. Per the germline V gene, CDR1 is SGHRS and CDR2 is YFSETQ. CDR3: CASSREEDQYGYTF. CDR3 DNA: TGCGCCAGCAGCCGGGAGGAGGACCAATATGGCTACACCTTC.

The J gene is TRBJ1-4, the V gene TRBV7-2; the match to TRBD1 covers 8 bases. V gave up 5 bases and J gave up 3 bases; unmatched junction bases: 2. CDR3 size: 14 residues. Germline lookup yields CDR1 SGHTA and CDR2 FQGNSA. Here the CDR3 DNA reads TGTGCCAGCAGCCAGACAGGGGCTAATGAAAAACTGTTTTTT. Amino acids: CASSQTGANEKLFF.

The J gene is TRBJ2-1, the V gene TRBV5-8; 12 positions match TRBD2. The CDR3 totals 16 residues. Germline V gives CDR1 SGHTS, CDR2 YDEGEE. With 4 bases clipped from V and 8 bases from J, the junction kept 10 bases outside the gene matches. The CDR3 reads CASSPASGGAFDEQFF. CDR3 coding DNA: TGTGCCAGCAGCCCGGCTAGCGGGGGGGCCTTCGATGAGCAGTTCTTC.

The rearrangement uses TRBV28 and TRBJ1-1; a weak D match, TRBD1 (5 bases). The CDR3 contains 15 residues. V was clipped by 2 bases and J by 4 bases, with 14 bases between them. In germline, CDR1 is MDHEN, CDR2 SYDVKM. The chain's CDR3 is CASSLTEGAGTEAFF. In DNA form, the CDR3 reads TGTGCCAGCAGTTTAACAGAAGGGGCTGGCACTGAAGCTTTCTTT.

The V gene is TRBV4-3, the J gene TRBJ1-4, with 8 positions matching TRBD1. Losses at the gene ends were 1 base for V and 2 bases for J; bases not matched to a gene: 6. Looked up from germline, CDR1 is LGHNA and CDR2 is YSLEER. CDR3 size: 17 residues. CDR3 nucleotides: TGCGCCAGCAGCCAAGGGACAGGGAAAGCGACTAATGAAAAACTGTTTTTT. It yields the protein CASSQGTGKATNEKLFF.